The rows below give T cell receptor beta chains drawn from one sample of a study of PD-L1 blockade in urothelial cancer. The protocol was immunoSEQ multiplex PCR, while the TCRdb copy is restricted to in-frame clones and leaves out a portion. Among roughly 120,000 clones listed, around 93% were seen once. Here the sequenced sample was PBMCs, taken around atezolizumab (anti-PD-L1) treatment. All receptors come from a man in his 60s with urothelial cancer. CDR3s include the opening cysteine and the closing phenylalanine or tryptophan. A D gene is named only where the DNA matches it firmly. Some rows have no size entry. The others give once, few or many, or a class for an expanded clone.

>TRBV27|-|-|TRBJ2-7
TGTGCCAGTAGGCCCCCAGGGAGGTTCTACGAGCAGTACTTC
CASRPPGRFYEQYF
>TRBV4-2|-|-|TRBJ2-7
TGTGCCAGCAGCCAAGGTGAGGCAGGGTGGGACGAGCAGTACTTC
CASSQGEAGWDEQYF
>TRBV6-5|-|-|TRBJ1-2
TGTGCCAGCAGTTACCCAGCGACTGGCTATGGCTACACCTTC
CASSYPATGYGYTF
>TRBV11-2|TRBD2|-|TRBJ2-7
TGTGCCAGCAGCTCTTTAATTCGGGAGCGGGGCCACGAGCAGTACTTC
CASSSLIRERGHEQYF
>TRBV28|TRBD2|-|TRBJ2-3
TGTGCCAGCGGAAGACTAGCAGGAACTTCAGATACGCAGTATTTT
CASGRLAGTSDTQYF
>TRBV30|-|-|TRBJ1-5
TGTGCCTGGAGCGGGCAGGGCGGCAATCAGCCCCAGCATTTT
CAWSGQGGNQPQHF
>TRBV5-1|-|-|TRBJ2-7
TGCGCCAGCAGCTTGGGGACTTTCTACGAGCAGTACTTC
CASSLGTFYEQYF
>TRBV5-1|TRBD2|-|TRBJ2-7
TGCGCCAGCAGTTTGGGGAGGGATTACGAGCAGTACTTC
CASSLGRDYEQYF
>TRBV15|TRBD2|-|TRBJ2-1
TGTGCCACCAGCAGCTCCCTAGCGGGAGGGCCCGATGAGCAGTTCTTC
CATSSSLAGGPDEQFF
>TRBV6-5|-|few|TRBJ2-7
TGTGCCAGCAGTCCGACAGTATACGAGCAGTACTTC
CASSPTVYEQYF
>TRBV7-2|-|-|TRBJ2-1
TGTGCCAGCCAGAGGGGGACCTACAATGAGCAGTTCTTC
CASQRGTYNEQFF
>TRBV5-4|TRBD1|-|TRBJ2-5
TGTGCCAGCAGCCCCGGACAGGAAGTCAGCACCCAGTACTTC
CASSPGQEVSTQYF
>TRBV11-2|-|-|TRBJ2-7
TGTGCCAGCAGCTTAGGGGGGCAGGGGACCTACGAGCAGTACTTC
CASSLGGQGTYEQYF
>TRBV4-1|TRBD2|-|TRBJ2-5
TGCGCCAGCAGCCAAGGGACTAGCTTAGAGACCCAGTACTTC
CASSQGTSLETQYF
>TRBV27|-|-|TRBJ2-1
TGTGCCAGCAGGAACAGAAGGGCGGCGGGTTTCAATGAGCAGTTCTTC
CASRNRRAAGFNEQFF
>TRBV7-3|TRBD1|once|TRBJ1-2
TGTGCCAGCAGCTTAACGTCGCAGGGGGGCTATGGCTACACCTTC
CASSLTSQGGYGYTF
>TRBV11-2|-|-|TRBJ2-1
TGTGCCAGCAGCTTAGATCTGAGTGTAAATGAGCAGTTCTTC
CASSLDLSVNEQFF
>TRBV7-3|-|-|TRBJ1-1
TGTGCCAGCAGCGCGGACAGCAACACTGAAGCTTTCTTT
CASSADSNTEAFF
>TRBV30|TRBD1|-|TRBJ2-6
TGTGCCTGGAGCTTCTTCATCACCACAGGGGGACGCTCTGGGGCCAACGTCCTGACTTTC
CAWSFFITTGGRSGANVLTF
>TRBV7-9|TRBD2|-|TRBJ2-3
TGTGCCAGCAGCTTAGCTCGGGGGGGCCGGCCGGATACGCAGTATTTT
CASSLARGGRPDTQYF
>TRBV5-1|TRBD1|-|TRBJ2-7
TGCGCCAGCAGCATCTCGGGACAGTCTCTCTCCGAGCAGTACTTC
CASSISGQSLSEQYF
>TRBV30|TRBD1|few|TRBJ1-1
TGTGCCTGGAAACTGGGACAGATGAACACTGAAGCTTTCTTT
CAWKLGQMNTEAFF
>TRBV7-8|-|-|TRBJ1-5
TGTGCCAGCAGCTTAACACAGCGGAGACAGCCCCAGCATTTT
CASSLTQRRQPQHF
>TRBV6-6|TRBD2|-|TRBJ2-1
TGTGCCAGCAGTTACTCCGGACTAGCGGGAGAAGTGGAGCAGTTCTTC
CASSYSGLAGEVEQFF
>TRBV7-8|TRBD1|once|TRBJ2-5
TGTGCCAGCAGCCCCTTCCGGGACAGGGCGGAGACCCAGTACTTC
CASSPFRDRAETQYF
>TRBV6-5|TRBD2|once|TRBJ2-7
TGTGCCAGCCGGAGTGGGGCTAGCGGAAACTACGAGCAGTACTTC
CASRSGASGNYEQYF
>TRBV7-2|TRBD2|-|TRBJ2-1
TGTGCCAGCAGCTTAGCGGGGCTAGCGGACAATGAGCAGTTCTTC
CASSLAGLADNEQFF
>TRBV29-1|TRBD1|-|TRBJ1-4
TGCAGCGTTGGAGACAGGGTACGCGAAAAACTGTTTTTT
CSVGDRVREKLFF
>TRBV18|-|-|TRBJ1-3
TGTGCCAGCTCACTACCCCGCGACAGTTTCTCTGGAAACACCATATATTTT
CASSLPRDSFSGNTIYF
>TRBV11-2|TRBD2|-|TRBJ2-5
TGTGCCAGCAGCTTGGGGGTTGCGGGAGGTAGCCAGGAGACCCAGTACTTC
CASSLGVAGGSQETQYF
>TRBV29-1|TRBD1|-|TRBJ1-1
TGCAGCGGACAGGGTGGGGACACTGAAGCTTTCTTT
CSGQGGDTEAFF
>TRBV6-5|-|-|TRBJ2-2
TGTGCCAGCAGTCCCCTCCAGGGCACCGGGGAGCTGTTTTTT
CASSPLQGTGELFF
>TRBV4-3|-|once|TRBJ1-2
TGCGCCAGCAGCCAAGGGAGGACGGAGAACTATGGCTACACCTTC
CASSQGRTENYGYTF
>TRBV28|-|-|TRBJ2-7
TGTGCCAGCAGTGCCCAACAGGGATTCTCCTACGAGCAGTACTTC
CASSAQQGFSYEQYF
>TRBV19|-|-|TRBJ1-5
TGTGCCAGTAGCCCGGTGGTGTCGGGGACCCAGCATTTT
CASSPVVSGTQHF
>TRBV21-1|-|-|TRBJ1-5
TGTGCCAGCAGAGATTCCATACAGGGGTATGGCGGCAATCAGCCCCAGCATTTT
CASRDSIQGYGGNQPQHF
>TRBV5-1|TRBD2|-|TRBJ2-5
TGCGCCAGCAGCTTGGTCGGGACTAGCGGACCAACCCAAGAGACCCAGTACTTC
CASSLVGTSGPTQETQYF
>TRBV7-2|-|-|TRBJ2-5
TGTGCCAGCAGCCCGGGACACGGCCAAGAGACCCAGTACTTC
CASSPGHGQETQYF
>TRBV9|-|-|TRBJ2-3
TGTGCCAGCAGGAAGATGGCTAGCACAGATACGCAGTATTTT
CASRKMASTDTQYF
>TRBV30|TRBD1|-|TRBJ1-5
TGTGCCTGGGGGGACAGGGGAGGTCAGCCCCAGCATTTT
CAWGDRGGQPQHF